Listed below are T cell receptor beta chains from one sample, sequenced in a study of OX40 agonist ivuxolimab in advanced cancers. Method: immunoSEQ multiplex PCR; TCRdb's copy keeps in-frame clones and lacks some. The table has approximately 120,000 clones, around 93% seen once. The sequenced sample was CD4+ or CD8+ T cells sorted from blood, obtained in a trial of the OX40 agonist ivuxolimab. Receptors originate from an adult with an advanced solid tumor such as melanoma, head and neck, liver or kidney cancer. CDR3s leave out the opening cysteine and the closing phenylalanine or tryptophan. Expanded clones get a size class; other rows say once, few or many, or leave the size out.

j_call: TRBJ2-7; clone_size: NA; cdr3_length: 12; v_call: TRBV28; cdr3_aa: ASSLPVGDYEQY
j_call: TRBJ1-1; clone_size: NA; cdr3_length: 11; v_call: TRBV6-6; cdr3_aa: ASSIYRFAEAF
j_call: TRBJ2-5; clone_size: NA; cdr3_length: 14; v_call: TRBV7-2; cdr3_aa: ASSLFGTQYQETQY
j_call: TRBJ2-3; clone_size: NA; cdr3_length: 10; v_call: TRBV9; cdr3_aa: ASRGGDDTQY
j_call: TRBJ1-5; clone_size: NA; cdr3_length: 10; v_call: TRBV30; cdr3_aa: AWSGDSQPQH
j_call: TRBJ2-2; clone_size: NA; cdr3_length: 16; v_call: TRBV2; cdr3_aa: AARGTSGRAVGTGELF
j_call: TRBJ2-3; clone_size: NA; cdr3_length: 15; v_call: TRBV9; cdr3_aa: ASSVRTSGRGTDTQY
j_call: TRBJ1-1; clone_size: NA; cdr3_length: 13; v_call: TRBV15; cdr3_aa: ATSREGISYTEAF
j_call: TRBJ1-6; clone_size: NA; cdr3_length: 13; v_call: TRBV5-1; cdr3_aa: ASSLADSYNSPLH
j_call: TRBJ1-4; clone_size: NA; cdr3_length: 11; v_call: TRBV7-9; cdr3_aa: ASSLQTTEKLF
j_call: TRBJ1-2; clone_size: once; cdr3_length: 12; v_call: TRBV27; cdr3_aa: ASSLLTGPYGYT
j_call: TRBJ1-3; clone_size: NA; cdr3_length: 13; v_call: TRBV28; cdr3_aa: ASSFSWVSGNTIY
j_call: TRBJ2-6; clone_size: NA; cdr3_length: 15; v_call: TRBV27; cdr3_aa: ASSPWDILSGANVLT
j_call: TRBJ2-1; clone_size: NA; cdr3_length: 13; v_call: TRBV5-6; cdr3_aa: ASSFGTSSYNEQF
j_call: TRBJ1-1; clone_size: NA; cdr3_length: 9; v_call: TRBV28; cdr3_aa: ASSTNTEAF
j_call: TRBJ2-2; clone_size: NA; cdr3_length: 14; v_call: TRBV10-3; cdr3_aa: AISDRDRGGTGELF
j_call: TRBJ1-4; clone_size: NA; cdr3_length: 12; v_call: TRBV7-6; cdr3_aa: ASSLGARDEKLF
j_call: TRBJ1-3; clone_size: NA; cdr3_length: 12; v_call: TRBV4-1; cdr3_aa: ASGPGVSGNTIY
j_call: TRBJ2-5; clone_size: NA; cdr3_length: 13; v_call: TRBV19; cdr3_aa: ASSTGTTLSETQY
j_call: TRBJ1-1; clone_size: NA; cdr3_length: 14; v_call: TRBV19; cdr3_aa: ASSTGQGGVHTEAF
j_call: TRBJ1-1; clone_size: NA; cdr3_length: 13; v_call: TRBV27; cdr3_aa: ASSFSGQGFSEAF
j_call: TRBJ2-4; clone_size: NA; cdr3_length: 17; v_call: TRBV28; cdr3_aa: ASSSPFPGRGEAENIQY
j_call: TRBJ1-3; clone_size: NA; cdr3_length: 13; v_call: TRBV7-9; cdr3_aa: ASSLDSYSGNTIY
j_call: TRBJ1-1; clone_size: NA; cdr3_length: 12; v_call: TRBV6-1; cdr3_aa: ASRPGTTAPEAF
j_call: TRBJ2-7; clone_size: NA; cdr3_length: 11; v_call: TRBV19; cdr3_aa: ASSIMNSYEQY
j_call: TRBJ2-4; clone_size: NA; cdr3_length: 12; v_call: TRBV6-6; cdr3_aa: ASSYSLAENIQY